This T cell receptor beta chain was profiled in a study of cytomegalovirus exposure and HLA in healthy donors. Regarding the study as a whole: The likely explanation for a cluster of highly shared sequence variants was sequencing artifact. According to an earlier analysis, most TCR beta V segments yielded productive rearrangements about 87% or about 30% of the time.

The CDR3 runs 15 residues. Germline CDR1 SGHRS, CDR2 YFSETQ. V was clipped by 2 bases and J by 0 bases, with 8 bases between them. Note on this clone: Its antigen is not known.

The PCR used 60 Vbeta and 13 Jbeta primers. Some clones are missing from TCRdb's copy, which holds only in-frame ones; the method was immunoSEQ multiplex PCR. The sample has approximately 60,000 clones, 83% seen once. Sample: PBMCs. This clonotype originated in a young man in good health and CMV-seronegative. V gene TRBV5-1 combines with J gene TRBJ1-4; D is ambiguous. CDR3 amino acids: CASSFRGTTNEKLFF. The CDR3 region has the DNA TGCGCCAGCAGCTTTCGGGGTACAACTAATGAAAAACTGTTTTTT. Combining the CDR3 with reference TRBV5-1 and TRBJ1-4 gives the whole variable domain KAGVTQTPRYLIKTRGQQVTLSCSPISGHRSVSWYQQTPGQGLQFLFEYFSETQRNKGNFPGRFSGRQFSNSRSEMNVSTLELGDSALYLCASSFRGTTNEKLFFGSGTQLSVL.